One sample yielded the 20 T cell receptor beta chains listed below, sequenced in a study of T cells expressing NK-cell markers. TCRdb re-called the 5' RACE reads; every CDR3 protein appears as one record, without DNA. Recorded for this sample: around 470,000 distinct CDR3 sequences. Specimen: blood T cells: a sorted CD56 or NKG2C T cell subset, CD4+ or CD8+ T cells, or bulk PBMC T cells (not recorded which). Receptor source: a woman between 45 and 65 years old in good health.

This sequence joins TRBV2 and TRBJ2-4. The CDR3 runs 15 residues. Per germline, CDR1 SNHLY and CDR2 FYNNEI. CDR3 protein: CASSESGSSENIQYF. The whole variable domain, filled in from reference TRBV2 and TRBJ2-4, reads EPEVTQTPSHQVTQMGQEVILRCVPISNHLYFYWYRQILGQKVEFLVSFYNNEISEKSEIFDDQFSVERPDGSNFTLKIRSTKLEDSAMYFCASSESGSSENIQYFGAGTRLSVL.

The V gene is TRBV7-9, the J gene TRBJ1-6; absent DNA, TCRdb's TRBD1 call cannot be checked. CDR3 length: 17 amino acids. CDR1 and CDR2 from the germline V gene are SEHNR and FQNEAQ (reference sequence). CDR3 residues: CASSILRGQVVFSPLHF.

The CDR3 spells CASSLTGTPSQETQYF. The rearrangement joins TRBV5-1 to TRBJ2-5; without DNA, the TCRdb call of TRBD1 cannot be checked. Germline values: CDR1 SGHRS, CDR2 YFSETQ. The CDR3 is 16 amino acids.

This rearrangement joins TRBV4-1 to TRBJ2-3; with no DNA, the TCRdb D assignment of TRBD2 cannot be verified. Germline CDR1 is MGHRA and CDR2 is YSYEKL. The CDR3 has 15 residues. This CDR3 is CASRREGRGPYTQYF.

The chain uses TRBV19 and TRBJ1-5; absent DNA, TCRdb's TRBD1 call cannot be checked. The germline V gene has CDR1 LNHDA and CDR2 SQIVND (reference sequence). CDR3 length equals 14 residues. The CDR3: CASSFSRDGQPQHF. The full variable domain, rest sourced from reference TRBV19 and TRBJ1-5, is DGGITQSPKYLFRKEGQNVTLSCEQNLNHDAMYWYRQDPGQGLRLIYYSQIVNDFQKGDIAEGYSVSREKKESFPLTVTSAQKNPTAFYLCASSFSRDGQPQHFGDGTRLSIL.

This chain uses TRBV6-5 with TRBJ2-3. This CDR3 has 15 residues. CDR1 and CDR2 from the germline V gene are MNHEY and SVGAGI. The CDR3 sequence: CASSYDGPPTDTQYF.

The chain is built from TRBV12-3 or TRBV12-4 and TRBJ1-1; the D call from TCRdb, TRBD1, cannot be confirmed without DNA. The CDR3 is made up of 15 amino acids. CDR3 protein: CASSSNRGIRTEAFF.

The CDR3 is CSVQLGTGTGAFF. The J gene is TRBJ1-1, the V gene TRBV29-1; the D call of TRBD1 rests on TCRdb alone, since no DNA is present to check it. The CDR3 consists of 13 residues. From germline, CDR1 is SQVTM and CDR2 ANQGSEA.

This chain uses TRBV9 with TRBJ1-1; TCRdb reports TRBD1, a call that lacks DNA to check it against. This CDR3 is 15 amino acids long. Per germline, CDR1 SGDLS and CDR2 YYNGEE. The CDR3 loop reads CASSVVSTGGTEAFF.

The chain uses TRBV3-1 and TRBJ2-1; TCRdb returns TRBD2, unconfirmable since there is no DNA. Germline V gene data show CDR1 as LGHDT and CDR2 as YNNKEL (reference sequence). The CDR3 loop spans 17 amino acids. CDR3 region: CASSQALTSGSRNEQFF.

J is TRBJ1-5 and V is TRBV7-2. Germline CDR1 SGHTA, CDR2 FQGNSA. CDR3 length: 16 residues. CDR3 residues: CASSLVGTGSNQPQHF.

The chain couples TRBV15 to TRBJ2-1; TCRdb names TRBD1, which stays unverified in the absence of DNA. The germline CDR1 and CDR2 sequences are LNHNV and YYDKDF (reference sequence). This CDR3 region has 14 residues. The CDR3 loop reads CATSRRDSYNEQFF.

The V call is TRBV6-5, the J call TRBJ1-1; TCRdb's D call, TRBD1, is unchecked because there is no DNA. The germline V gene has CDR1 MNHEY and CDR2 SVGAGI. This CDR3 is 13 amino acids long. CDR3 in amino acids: CASGGGGRTEAFF.

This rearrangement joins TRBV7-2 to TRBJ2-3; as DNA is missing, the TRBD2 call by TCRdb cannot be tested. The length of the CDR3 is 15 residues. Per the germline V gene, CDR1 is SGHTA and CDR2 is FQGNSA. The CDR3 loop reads CASSSGLAGANTQYF.

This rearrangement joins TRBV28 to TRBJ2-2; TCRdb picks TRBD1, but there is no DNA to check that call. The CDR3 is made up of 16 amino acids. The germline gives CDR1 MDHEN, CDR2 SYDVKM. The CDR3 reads CASTFSGASDTGELFF. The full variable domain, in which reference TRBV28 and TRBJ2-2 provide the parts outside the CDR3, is DVKVTQSSRYLVKRTGEKVFLECVQDMDHENMFWYRQDPGLGLRLIYFSYDVKMKEKGDIPEGYSVSREKKERFSLILESASTNQTSMYLCASTFSGASDTGELFFGEGSRLTVL.

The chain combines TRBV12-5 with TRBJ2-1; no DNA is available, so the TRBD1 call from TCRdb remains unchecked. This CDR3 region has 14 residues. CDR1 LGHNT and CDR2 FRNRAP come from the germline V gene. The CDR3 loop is CASGLGTSYNEQFF.

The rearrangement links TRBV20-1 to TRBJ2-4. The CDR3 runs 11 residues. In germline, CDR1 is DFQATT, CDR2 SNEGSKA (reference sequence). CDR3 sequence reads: CSAPLKNIQYF.

The CDR3 reads CASTHKGSSRRAYGYTF. This chain connects TRBV7-9 to TRBJ1-2. This CDR3 region has 17 residues. CDR1 and CDR2 from the germline V gene are SEHNR and FQNEAQ (reference sequence).

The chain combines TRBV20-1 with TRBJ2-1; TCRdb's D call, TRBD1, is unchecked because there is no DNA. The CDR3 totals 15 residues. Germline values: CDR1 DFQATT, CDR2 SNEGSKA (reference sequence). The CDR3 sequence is CSARDPAPRSDEQFF.

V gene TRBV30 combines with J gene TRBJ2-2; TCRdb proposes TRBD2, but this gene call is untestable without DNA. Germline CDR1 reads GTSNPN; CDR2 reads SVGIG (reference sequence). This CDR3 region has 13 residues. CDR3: CAWKREGTGELFF.